This T cell receptor (beta chain) was identified in a study of T-cell reconstitution after alpha-beta-depleted transplantation in children. CDR3 length equals 13 residues. V was clipped by 8 bases and J by 4 bases, with 11 bases between them. Preparation of the TCRbeta library was carried out with unique molecular identifiers. Using its own MiXCR run on the PCR reads, TCRdb lists one record per CDR3 protein. The table includes a few hundred thousand distinct CDR3 sequences, about 14% detected once. The chain has TRBV12-3 or TRBV12-4 and TRBJ2-2; a weak D match, TRBD2 (5 bases). This receptor was identified in a human donor who donated a stem cell graft to a child with Fanconi anemia. The sequenced sample was PBMCs, obtained from the stem cell graft. The CDR3 coding sequence is TGTGCCAGCTGGCTCGGAGGCACCGGGGAGCTGTTTTTT. This encodes CASWLGGTGELFF.